This TCR beta chain is from a study of T cells in Graves' hyperthyroidism and ophthalmopathy. The V end was cut by 2 bases, the J end by 6 bases, with 11 bases between. CDR1 and CDR2 (germline): SNHLY, FYNNEI. The CDR3 totals 15 residues. The investigators amplified TCR beta CDR3 regions from RNA transcripts. First-round RT-PCR targeting the TCR CDR3 was performed with the HTBI primer set. A single record per CDR3 protein comes from TCRdb applying MiXCR to the multiplex PCR reads. The profile shows about 290,000 distinct CDR3 sequences, about an eighth of them singletons. This clonotype appeared many times.

The chain carries TRBV2 and TRBJ1-6; possibly TRBD1 for D (5 bases). This clonotype was sampled from a woman aged 25 to 39 with Graves' hyperthyroidism that later progressed to Graves' ophthalmopathy. Sequenced sample: blood. The CDR3 nucleotides read TGTGCCAGCAGTGAACAGGGAGGGTTTAATTCACCCCTCCACTTT. Its translation is CASSEQGGFNSPLHF.